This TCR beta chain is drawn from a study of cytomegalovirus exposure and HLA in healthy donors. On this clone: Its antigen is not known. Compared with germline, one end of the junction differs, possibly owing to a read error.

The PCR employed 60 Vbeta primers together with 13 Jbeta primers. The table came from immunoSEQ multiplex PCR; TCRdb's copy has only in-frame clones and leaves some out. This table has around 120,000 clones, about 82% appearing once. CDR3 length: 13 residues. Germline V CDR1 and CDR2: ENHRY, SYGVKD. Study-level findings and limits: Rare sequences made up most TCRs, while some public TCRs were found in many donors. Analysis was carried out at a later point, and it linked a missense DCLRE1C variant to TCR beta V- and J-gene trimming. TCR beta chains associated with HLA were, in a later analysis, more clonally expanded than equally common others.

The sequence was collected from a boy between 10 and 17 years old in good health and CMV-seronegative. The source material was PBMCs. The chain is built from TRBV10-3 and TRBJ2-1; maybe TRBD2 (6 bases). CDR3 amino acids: CAISQSGREQQFF. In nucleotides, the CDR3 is TGTGCCATCAGTCAGTCGGGGCGGGAACAGCAGTTCTTC.